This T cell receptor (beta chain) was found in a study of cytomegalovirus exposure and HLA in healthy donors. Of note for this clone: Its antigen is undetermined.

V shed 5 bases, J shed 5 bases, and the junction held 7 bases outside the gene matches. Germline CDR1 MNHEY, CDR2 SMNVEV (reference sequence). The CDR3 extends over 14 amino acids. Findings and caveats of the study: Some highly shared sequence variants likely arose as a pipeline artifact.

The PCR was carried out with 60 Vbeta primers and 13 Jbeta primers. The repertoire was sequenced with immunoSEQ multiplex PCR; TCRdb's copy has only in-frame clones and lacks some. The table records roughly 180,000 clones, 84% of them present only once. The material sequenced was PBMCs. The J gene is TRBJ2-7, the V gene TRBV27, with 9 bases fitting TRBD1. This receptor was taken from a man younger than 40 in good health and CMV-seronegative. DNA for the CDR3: TGTGCCAGCAGTCCGGGACAGGGATTCAACGAGCAGTACTTC. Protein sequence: CASSPGQGFNEQYF.